This T cell receptor beta chain was observed in a study of molecular identifiers for immune sequencing clone quantification. About this clonotype itself: A junction boundary mismatches the germline segment, possibly from a read error.

The CDR3 is made up of 15 amino acids. CDR1 is MNHEY, CDR2 SVGAGI, per germline. TCRdb reanalysed the PCR reads using MiXCR and keeps one entry per CDR3 protein. The profile shows 600,000 to 650,000 distinct CDR3 sequences, roughly 21% of them singletons. Sequences were obtained from naive CD8+ T cells from blood, with Jurkat cell RNA spiked in. Subset of the sample: FACS-sorted CD8+CD4-CCR7+CD45RA+ naive T cells. The clonotype originates from a human donor in good health. Some libraries in this study had Jurkat cell RNA spiked in. The rearrangement joins TRBV6-5 to TRBJ2-2, with 10 bases identical to TRBD2. This CDR3 is CASSYGLAGAGELVF. The CDR3 bases are TGTGCCAGCAGTTATGGGCTAGCGGGAGCCGGGGAGCTGGTTTTT.